The 18 T cell receptor beta chains given below trace back to one sample, sequenced in a study of T cell responses to AZD1222 COVID-19 vaccine. The table came from immunoSEQ multiplex PCR; TCRdb's copy has only in-frame clones and leaves some out. The sample lists some 130,000 clones, roughly 90% occurring once. Sequences were derived from peripheral blood, sampled on day 0 of AZD1222 vaccination. These receptor sequences come from an adult in good health.

The chain has TRBV7-2 and TRBJ1-1; D is undetermined. Germline CDR1 SGHTA, CDR2 FQGNSA. The CDR3 sequence is 13 residues long. V dropped 3 bases and J dropped 4 bases, with 9 bases sitting between them. The CDR3 DNA sequence: TGTGCCAGCAGCTTCATTAGGGTCACTGAAGCTTTCTTT. Its protein is CASSFIRVTEAFF.

The V call is TRBV5-5, the J call TRBJ2-7; TRBD1 is a possible D gene (5 bases). The CDR3 spans 14 residues. Per the germline V gene, CDR1 is SGHKS and CDR2 is YYEKEE (reference sequence). V dropped 0 bases and J dropped 4 bases, with 11 bases sitting between them. CDR3 bases: TGTGCCAGCAGCTTGGGCAAGACAGCGTACGAGCAGTACTTC. Protein: CASSLGKTAYEQYF.

The gene calls are TRBV5-1 and TRBJ2-7; 9 bases align to TRBD1. Germline lookup yields CDR1 SGHRS and CDR2 YFSETQ. V trimming: 2 bases; J trimming: 2 bases; junction bases outside the gene matches: 2. The CDR3 loop spans 14 amino acids. As DNA, the CDR3 is TGCGCCAGCAGCTTCGACAGGGGGACCTACGAGCAGTACTTC. Its protein is CASSFDRGTYEQYF.

The rearrangement uses TRBV12-5 and TRBJ1-2; D ambiguous. The germline V and J ends were trimmed by 5 bases and 3 bases, with 10 bases remaining between them. This CDR3 contains 13 residues. CDR1 is LGHNT and CDR2 is FRNRAP in the germline V gene. The CDR3: CASGPDTYYGYTF. The DNA for the CDR3 is TGTGCTAGTGGTCCCGACACTTACTATGGCTACACCTTC.

In its sample, this clone was seen once. The genes are TRBV5-1 and TRBJ2-3; tentatively, D is TRBD1 (6 bases). Germline-derived CDR1 and CDR2 are SGHRS and YFSETQ. V shed 0 bases and J shed 6 bases, with 11 bases lying between them. This CDR3 has 14 residues. The CDR3, as DNA: TGCGCCAGCAGCTTGGCAGGGGCGGAGGATACGCAGTATTTT. Its translation: CASSLAGAEDTQYF. The complete variable domain, with remaining parts taken from reference TRBV5-1 and TRBJ2-3, reads KAGVTQTPRYLIKTRGQQVTLSCSPISGHRSVSWYQQTPGQGLQFLFEYFSETQRNKGNFPGRFSGRQFSNSRSEMNVSTLELGDSALYLCASSLAGAEDTQYFGPGTRLTVL.

The CDR3: CASSSGAVGNTIYF. CDR3 DNA sequence: TGTGCCAGCAGTTCCGGGGCCGTCGGAAACACCATATATTTT. The chain couples TRBV28 to TRBJ1-3; a weak D match, TRBD1 (5 bases). The CDR3 has 14 amino acids. CDR1 MDHEN and CDR2 SYDVKM come from the germline V gene. V was pared by 4 bases and J by 4 bases, with 11 bases between.

The chain combines TRBV9 with TRBJ1-3; D unclear. The germline V gene encodes CDR1 SGDLS and CDR2 YYNGEE. V was cut by 0 bases and J by 0 bases, with 10 bases left in between. The CDR3 consists of 16 residues. The CDR3 DNA is TGTGCCAGCAGCGTAGGACCAACCTTCTCTGGAAACACCATATATTTT. It translates to CASSVGPTFSGNTIYF. Filled out from reference TRBV9 and TRBJ1-3, the complete variable domain reads DSGVTQTPKHLITATGQRVTLRCSPRSGDLSVYWYQQSLDQGLQFLIQYYNGEERAKGNILERFSAQQFPDLHSELNLSSLELGDSALYFCASSVGPTFSGNTIYFGEGSWLTVV.

V and J are TRBV10-3 and TRBJ1-4; unclear D gene. With 0 bases removed from V and 5 bases from J, the gap between germline ends came to 7 bases. CDR1 is ENHRY and CDR2 is SYGVKD in the germline V gene. The CDR3 totals 14 residues. CDR3: CAISESLINEKLFF. The CDR3, as DNA: TGTGCCATCAGTGAGTCGTTGATCAATGAAAAACTGTTTTTT.

This clone was counted a single time. The chain uses TRBV28 and TRBJ1-3; D call uncertain. Germline CDR1 MDHEN, CDR2 SYDVKM. There are 15 residues in the CDR3. Trimming took 1 base from V and 0 from J, leaving 7 bases between them. CDR3 protein: CASSLSWLSGNTIYF. The CDR3 DNA reads TGTGCCAGCAGTTTATCATGGCTCTCTGGAAACACCATATATTTT.

This chain uses TRBV6-5 with TRBJ2-1, with a weak D call TRBD2 (5 bases). V was trimmed by 6 bases and J by 4 bases, leaving 13 bases between them. Germline V lookup: CDR1 MNHEY, CDR2 SVGAGI. The CDR3 has 14 residues. The CDR3 spells CASSTGRDYNEQFF. The DNA for the CDR3 is TGTGCCAGCAGCACCGGCCGGGATTACAATGAGCAGTTCTTC.

The chain carries TRBV7-3 and TRBJ1-2; D remains unclear. V lost 0 bases to trimming and J lost 5 bases, with 19 bases between them. Germline loops: CDR1 SGHTA, CDR2 FQGTGA. CDR3 length equals 17 residues. The CDR3 reads CASSLTSGGPRGYGYTF. The CDR3 nucleotides read TGTGCCAGCAGCTTAACGTCGGGAGGACCTCGGGGATATGGCTACACCTTC.

This clone was seen only once. This chain links TRBV19 with TRBJ1-2, with D maybe TRBD1 (6 bases). Germline CDR1 LNHDA, CDR2 SQIVND (reference sequence). This CDR3 comprises 14 residues. The V and J ends lost 5 bases and 4 bases respectively, with 14 bases between them. The CDR3 here is CASSLGRDTYGYTF. CDR3 in DNA: TGTGCCAGTAGTTTAGGACGGGACACCTATGGCTACACCTTC.

The chain is built from TRBV6-5 and TRBJ1-2; possible D gene TRBD1, 5 bases. Trimming stripped 6 bases from V and 8 bases from J, with 19 bases between. In germline, CDR1 is MNHEY, CDR2 SVGAGI. CDR3 length equals 14 residues. The CDR3 nucleotides read TGTGCCAGCAGCCCCTATTCAGGGCAGAGCGGCTACACCTTC. This translates into CASSPYSGQSGYTF.

The rearrangement uses TRBV5-1 and TRBJ1-1; 12 bases align to TRBD1. V trimming: 0 bases; J trimming: 7 bases; junction bases outside the gene matches: 7. Germline values: CDR1 SGHRS, CDR2 YFSETQ. CDR3 length: 16 amino acids. The CDR3 DNA reads as TGCGCCAGCAGCTTGGAAGGGACAGGGGGCGCGGGTGAAGCTTTCTTT. This codes for CASSLEGTGGAGEAFF.

Here the CDR3 DNA reads TGTGCCAGCTCACCAAGGACAGCGAACACTGAAGCTTTCTTT. Its translation: CASSPRTANTEAFF. The gene calls are TRBV18 and TRBJ1-1, with a possible D match to TRBD1 (6 bases). Germline values: CDR1 KGHSH, CDR2 LQKENI. V was cut by 2 bases and J by 1 base, with 8 bases left in between. CDR3 length: 14 amino acids. The complete variable domain, with remaining parts taken from reference TRBV18 and TRBJ1-1, reads NAGVMQNPRHLVRRRGQEARLRCSPMKGHSHVYWYRQLPEEGLKFMVYLQKENIIDESGMPKERFSAEFPKEGPSILRIQQVVRGDSAAYFCASSPRTANTEAFFGQGTRLTVV.

J is TRBJ2-1 and V is TRBV14; the match to TRBD1 covers 7 bases. The CDR3 consists of 15 residues. Unmatched junction bases numbered 10, after V lost 6 bases and J lost 5 bases. Germline CDR1 SGHDN, CDR2 FVKESK. This CDR3 reads CASRTGGQENNEQFF. CDR3 in DNA: TGTGCCAGCAGAACCGGAGGACAGGAAAACAATGAGCAGTTCTTC.

The V and J genes are TRBV12-3 or TRBV12-4 and TRBJ1-2, with D possibly matching TRBD1 (6 bases). V lost 4 bases to trimming and J lost 2 bases, with 8 bases between them. CDR3 size: 13 residues. CDR3 bases: TGTGCCAGCAGTTCCACAGGGAACTATGGCTACACCTTC. It yields the protein CASSSTGNYGYTF.

This chain joins TRBV10-1 and TRBJ2-1; D ambiguous. Germline-derived CDR1 and CDR2 are WNHNN and SYGVQD (reference sequence). The CDR3 has 15 residues. Trimming removed 0 bases from V and 8 bases from J, with 14 bases in between. The CDR3 DNA is TGCGCCAGCAGTGAGTCTAGGTTGGTGATCGATGAGCAGTTCTTC. Residues: CASSESRLVIDEQFF.